The 9 T cell receptor beta chains below all came from one sample that was sequenced in a study of shared clonotypes between healthy human individuals. The protocol was immunoSEQ multiplex PCR, while the TCRdb copy is restricted to in-frame clones and leaves out a portion. The table includes under 1,900,000 clones, approximately 98.5% detected once. Sequenced material: naive CD4+ T cells sorted from blood. Subset indicated: CD45RA+ positively selected. These receptors were collected from a man aged 30-40 years in good health.

The J gene is TRBJ2-7, the V gene TRBV27; 8 bases align to TRBD2. This CDR3 has 14 residues. Germline CDR1 and CDR2: MNHEY and SMNVEV (reference sequence). The ends lost 2 bases at V and 1 base at J; junction bases unmatched: 1. The CDR3: CASSLSGRSYEQYF. The CDR3 DNA follows: TGTGCCAGCAGTTTAAGCGGGAGATCCTACGAGCAGTACTTC.

For this clone: Other DNA sequences of this sample code for an identical CDR3. The chain couples TRBV5-1 to TRBJ2-3; 8 positions agree with TRBD2. V was pared by 2 bases and J by 3 bases, with 2 bases of the junction left unmatched. Germline V gene lookup returns CDR1 SGHRS and CDR2 YFSETQ. This CDR3 contains 14 residues. DNA for the CDR3: TGCGCCAGCAGCTTAGCGGGAGTTACAGATACGCAGTATTTT. It is translated as CASSLAGVTDTQYF.

This chain links TRBV28 with TRBJ2-3, with TRBD2 matching over 8 bases. The CDR3 is 15 residues long. The junction had 7 bases not matched to a gene; V was cut back by 5 bases and J by 3 bases. In germline, CDR1 is MDHEN, CDR2 SYDVKM. CDR3 residues: CASSRPGLATDTQYF. DNA of the CDR3: TGTGCCAGCAGTCGTCCCGGACTAGCAACAGATACGCAGTATTTT.

The DNA for the CDR3 is TGTGCCAGCAGCACCGGGACTAGCCTAAACACCGGGGAGCTGTTTTTT. Translating gives CASSTGTSLNTGELFF. The chain joins TRBV5-4 to TRBJ2-2, with 9 bases lining up with TRBD2. The V and J ends lost 4 bases and 2 bases, in that order; junction bases with no gene match: 6. This CDR3 comprises 16 residues. CDR1 and CDR2 (germline): SGHNT, YYREEE (reference sequence).

In its sample, this clone was seen once. One end of the junction does not line up with germline, which may come from a read error. This chain uses TRBV7-7 with TRBJ2-5, with D possibly being TRBD1 (5 bases). Looked up from germline, CDR1 is SSHAT and CDR2 is FNYEAQ (reference sequence). The CDR3 is 15 amino acids. CDR3 nucleotide sequence: TGTGCTAGCAGCGCAACAGGTTCCTCCGCTGAGACCCAGTACTTC. Amino acids: CASSATGSSAETQYF.

The chain combines TRBV4-1 with TRBJ2-2; D is ambiguous. Germline V gives CDR1 MGHRA, CDR2 YSYEKL. This CDR3 contains 16 residues. The V and J ends lost 0 bases and 4 bases respectively, with 12 bases between them. CDR3 region: CASSQERIWSTGELFF. The CDR3 region has the DNA TGCGCCAGCAGCCAAGAGAGGATTTGGAGCACCGGGGAGCTGTTTTTT.

The chain uses TRBV9 and TRBJ1-1; no reliable D call. Per the germline V gene, CDR1 is SGDLS and CDR2 is YYNGEE. There are 14 residues in the CDR3. The V end lost 4 bases, the J end lost 6 bases, and 16 bases lay between the germline ends. The CDR3 DNA sequence: TGTGCCAGCAGCCCCAACGGTGTAAGCTCTGAAGCTTTCTTT. This encodes CASSPNGVSSEAFF.

The chain uses TRBV18 and TRBJ2-2; 8 nucleotides line up with TRBD2. V gave up 2 bases and J gave up 4 bases; unmatched junction bases: 3. This CDR3 is built from 15 residues. The germline gives CDR1 KGHSH, CDR2 LQKENI. CDR3 in DNA: TGTGCCAGCTCACCAGCAGCGGGAGTCACCGGGGAGCTGTTTTTT. This gives the protein CASSPAAGVTGELFF.

The chain joins TRBV27 to TRBJ2-1; D ambiguous. The CDR3 contains 13 residues. The germline V gene encodes CDR1 MNHEY and CDR2 SMNVEV (reference sequence). Trimming removed 3 bases at V and 6 bases at J, with 9 bases between. The DNA of the CDR3 is TGTGCCAGCAGTTTTTTGGGTATCAATGAGCAGTTCTTC. Its protein product is CASSFLGINEQFF.